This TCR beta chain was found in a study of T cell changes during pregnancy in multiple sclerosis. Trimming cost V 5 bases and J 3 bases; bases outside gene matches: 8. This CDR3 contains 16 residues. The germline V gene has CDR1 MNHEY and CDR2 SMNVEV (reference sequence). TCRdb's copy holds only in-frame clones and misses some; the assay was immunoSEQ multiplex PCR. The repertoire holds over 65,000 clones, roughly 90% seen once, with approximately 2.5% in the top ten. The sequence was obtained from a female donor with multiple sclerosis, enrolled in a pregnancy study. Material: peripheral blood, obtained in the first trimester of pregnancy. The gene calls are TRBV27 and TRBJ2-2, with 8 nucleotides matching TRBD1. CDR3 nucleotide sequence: TGTGCCAGCAGTACCAGACAGGGGAGCGACACCGGGGAGCTGTTTTTT. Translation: CASSTRQGSDTGELFF.